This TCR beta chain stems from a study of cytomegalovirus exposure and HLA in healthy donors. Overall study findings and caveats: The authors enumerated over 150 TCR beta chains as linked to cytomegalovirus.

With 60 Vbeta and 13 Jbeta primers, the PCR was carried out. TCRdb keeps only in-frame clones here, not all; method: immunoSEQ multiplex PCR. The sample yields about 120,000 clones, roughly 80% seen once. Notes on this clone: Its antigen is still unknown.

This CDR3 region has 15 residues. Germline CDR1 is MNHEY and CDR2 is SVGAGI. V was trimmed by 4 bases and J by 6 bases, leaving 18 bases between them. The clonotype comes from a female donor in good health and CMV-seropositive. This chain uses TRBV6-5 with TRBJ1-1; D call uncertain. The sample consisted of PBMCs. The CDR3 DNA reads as TGTGCCAGCAGTTTCTACTCGTCAGAGGATTCTGAAGCTTTCTTT. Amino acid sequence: CASSFYSSEDSEAFF.